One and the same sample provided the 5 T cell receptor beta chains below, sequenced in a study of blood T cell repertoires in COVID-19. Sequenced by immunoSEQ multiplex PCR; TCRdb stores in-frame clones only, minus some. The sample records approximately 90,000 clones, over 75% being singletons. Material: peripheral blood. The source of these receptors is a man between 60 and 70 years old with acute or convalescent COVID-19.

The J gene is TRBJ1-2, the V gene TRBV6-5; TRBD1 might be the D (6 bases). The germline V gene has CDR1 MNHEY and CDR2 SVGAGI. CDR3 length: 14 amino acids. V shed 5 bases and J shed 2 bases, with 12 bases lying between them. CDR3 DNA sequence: TGTGCCAGCAGTACCGGGACAAAGAACTATGGCTACACCTTC. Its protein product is CASSTGTKNYGYTF.

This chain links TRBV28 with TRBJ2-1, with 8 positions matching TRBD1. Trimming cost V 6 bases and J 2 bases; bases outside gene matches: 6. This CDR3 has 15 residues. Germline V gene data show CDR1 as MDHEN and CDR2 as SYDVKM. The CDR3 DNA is TGTGCCAGCAGGAACCGGGACAGGCCCTACAATGAGCAGTTCTTC. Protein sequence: CASRNRDRPYNEQFF.

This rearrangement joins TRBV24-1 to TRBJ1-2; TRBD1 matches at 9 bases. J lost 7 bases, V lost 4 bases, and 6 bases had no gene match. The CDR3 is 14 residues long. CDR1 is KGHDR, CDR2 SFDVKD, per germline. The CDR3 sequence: CATSDPGQGTGYTF. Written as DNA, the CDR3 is TGTGCCACCAGTGACCCGGGACAGGGTACTGGCTACACCTTC.

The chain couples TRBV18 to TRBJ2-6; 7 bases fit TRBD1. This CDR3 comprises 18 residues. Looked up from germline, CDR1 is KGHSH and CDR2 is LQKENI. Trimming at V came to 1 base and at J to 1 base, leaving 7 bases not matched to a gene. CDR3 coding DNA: TGTGCCAGCTCACCACTGGCGACAGGGTTATCTGGGGCCAACGTCCTGACTTTC. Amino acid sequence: CASSPLATGLSGANVLTF.

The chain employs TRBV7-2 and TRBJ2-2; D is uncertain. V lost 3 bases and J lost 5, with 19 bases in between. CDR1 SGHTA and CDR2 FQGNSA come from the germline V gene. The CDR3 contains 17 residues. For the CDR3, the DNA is TGTGCCAGCAGCTTGTCTATGTTGTTGGCGGCGACCGGGGAGCTGTTTTTT. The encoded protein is CASSLSMLLAATGELFF.